The present TCR beta chain was sequenced within a study of CD8+ T cells in alopecia areata. Turning to the study itself: Each day, treated patients took oral tofacitinib twice, at 5 to 10 mg per dose. Study findings and constraints: Mice showed clearer TCR sharing than patients did, a gap that was possibly HLA-related. Under tofacitinib, numerous expanded lesional clonotypes remained detectable in scalp and blood.

Treatment meaning: oral pan-JAK inhibitor, 5-10 mg twice daily. Remarks on this clone: Antigen: not known.

RNA extraction was followed by reverse transcription into cDNA, which acted as the sequencing template. The repertoire was sequenced with immunoSEQ multiplex PCR; TCRdb's copy has only in-frame clones and lacks some. This sample has under 150,000 clones, with 60% to 65% found just once. The V end was cut by 4 bases, the J end by 2 bases, with 11 bases between. There are 14 residues in the CDR3. Germline-derived CDR1 and CDR2 are LNHDA and SQIVND (reference sequence). The sample consisted of CD4+ T cells sorted from blood, taken at week 4, from a patient treated with tofacitinib. This receptor was identified in a human donor with alopecia areata. The chain uses TRBV19 and TRBJ1-2, with D maybe TRBD1 (5 bases). The CDR3 region is CASSTPSGNYGYTF. The CDR3 nucleotides are TGTGCCAGTAGTACGCCGTCAGGGAACTATGGCTACACCTTC.